A selection of T cell receptor beta chains follows, all from one sample in a study of vaccination effects on CD4 cells after COVID-19. Only in-frame clones appear in the TCRdb table, and some are missing; sequencing was by immunoSEQ multiplex PCR. The sample includes 35,000 to 45,000 clones, around 81% of them seen just once. No antigen is known for these receptors. The material sequenced was CD4+ T cells from PBMCs cultured with SARS-CoV-2 spike peptides, taken before COVID-19 vaccination. Source of these receptors: a human donor who received a COVID-19 vaccine. Both conserved end residues are part of each CDR3. Fields, in order: J gene, D gene, clone size, V gene, CDR3 protein, CDR3 DNA. The D gene is left open where the match is weak. Clone size is not always given. Where it is, it says once, few, many or a class for expanded clones.

j_gene: TRBJ2-3
d_gene: .
abundance: .
v_gene: TRBV18
CDR3aa: CASSPILSGAGTDTQYF
CDR3nt: TGTGCCAGCTCACCAATCCTTTCGGGGGCCGGCACAGATACGCAGTATTTT

j_gene: TRBJ2-3
d_gene: .
abundance: few
v_gene: TRBV7-2
CDR3aa: CASGVSRTDTQYF
CDR3nt: TGTGCCAGCGGCGTATCACGCACAGATACGCAGTATTTT

j_gene: TRBJ1-4
d_gene: .
abundance: .
v_gene: TRBV5-1
CDR3aa: CASSLDFSNEKLFF
CDR3nt: TGCGCCAGCAGCTTGGACTTCTCTAATGAAAAACTGTTTTTT

j_gene: TRBJ2-6
d_gene: TRBD1
abundance: .
v_gene: TRBV5-1
CDR3aa: CASSWDRSGANVLTF
CDR3nt: TGCGCCAGCAGCTGGGACAGGTCTGGGGCCAACGTCCTGACTTTC

j_gene: TRBJ2-2
d_gene: .
abundance: once
v_gene: TRBV9
CDR3aa: CASSVEWAVNTGELFF
CDR3nt: TGTGCCAGCAGCGTAGAGTGGGCAGTTAACACCGGGGAGCTGTTTTTT

j_gene: TRBJ1-2
d_gene: .
abundance: .
v_gene: TRBV2
CDR3aa: CASSDNRNNYGYTF
CDR3nt: TGTGCCAGCAGTGATAACAGGAATAACTATGGCTACACCTTC

j_gene: TRBJ2-4
d_gene: .
abundance: .
v_gene: TRBV19
CDR3aa: CASSIYGEAKNIQYF
CDR3nt: TGTGCCAGTAGTATTTATGGGGAAGCCAAAAACATTCAGTACTTC

j_gene: TRBJ2-2
d_gene: .
abundance: .
v_gene: TRBV29-1
CDR3aa: CSVTSQGMDTGELFF
CDR3nt: TGCAGCGTTACTTCCCAGGGGATGGACACCGGGGAGCTGTTTTTT

j_gene: TRBJ2-3
d_gene: .
abundance: .
v_gene: TRBV30
CDR3aa: CAWSEGRGTDTQYF
CDR3nt: TGTGCCTGGAGTGAAGGACGAGGCACAGATACGCAGTATTTT

j_gene: TRBJ2-5
d_gene: TRBD2
abundance: .
v_gene: TRBV18
CDR3aa: CASSKSGGLQETQYF
CDR3nt: TGTGCCAGCTCAAAGAGCGGGGGATTACAAGAGACCCAGTACTTC

j_gene: TRBJ1-6
d_gene: TRBD1
abundance: once
v_gene: TRBV30
CDR3aa: CAWSVGTGSYSPLHF
CDR3nt: TGTGCCTGGAGTGTTGGGACAGGGAGTTATTCACCCCTCCACTTT

j_gene: TRBJ1-5
d_gene: TRBD1
abundance: .
v_gene: TRBV6-2/TRBV6-3
CDR3aa: CASSSLGQGKGQPQHF
CDR3nt: TGTGCCAGCAGTTCCCTTGGACAGGGGAAAGGACAGCCCCAGCATTTT

j_gene: TRBJ1-1
d_gene: TRBD1
abundance: few
v_gene: TRBV9
CDR3aa: CASSVTSGQGITEAFF
CDR3nt: TGTGCCAGCAGCGTAACTAGCGGACAGGGGATCACTGAAGCTTTCTTT

j_gene: TRBJ1-6
d_gene: .
abundance: .
v_gene: TRBV7-8
CDR3aa: CASSSMAPSYNSPLHF
CDR3nt: TGTGCCAGCAGCTCCATGGCGCCCTCCTATAATTCACCCCTCCACTTT

j_gene: TRBJ1-4
d_gene: TRBD1
abundance: .
v_gene: TRBV30
CDR3aa: CAWRRTGLNEKLFF
CDR3nt: TGTGCCTGGAGAAGGACAGGACTTAATGAAAAACTGTTTTTT

j_gene: TRBJ1-1
d_gene: .
abundance: .
v_gene: TRBV5-6
CDR3aa: CASSLVRWTEAFF
CDR3nt: TGTGCCAGCAGCTTGGTCAGATGGACTGAAGCTTTCTTT

j_gene: TRBJ1-1
d_gene: .
abundance: .
v_gene: TRBV5-1
CDR3aa: CASSMGNGYTEAFF
CDR3nt: TGCGCCAGCAGCATGGGTAACGGTTACACTGAAGCTTTCTTT

j_gene: TRBJ2-3
d_gene: TRBD2
abundance: .
v_gene: TRBV9
CDR3aa: CASSGTSGAYTQYF
CDR3nt: TGTGCCAGCAGCGGGACTAGCGGGGCCTATACGCAGTATTTT

j_gene: TRBJ1-5
d_gene: .
abundance: .
v_gene: TRBV28
CDR3aa: CASSYQGRGINQPQHF
CDR3nt: TGTGCCAGCAGTTACCAGGGACGGGGAATTAATCAGCCCCAGCATTTT

j_gene: TRBJ1-3
d_gene: .
abundance: .
v_gene: TRBV6-5
CDR3aa: CASSLGRTGNTIYF
CDR3nt: TGTGCCAGCAGTTTAGGACGCACTGGAAACACCATATATTTT

j_gene: TRBJ1-5
d_gene: .
abundance: .
v_gene: TRBV3-1/TRBV3-2
CDR3aa: CASSQYYTAPQHF
CDR3nt: TGTGCCAGCAGCCAATATTACACTGCGCCCCAGCATTTT

j_gene: TRBJ2-5
d_gene: .
abundance: .
v_gene: TRBV18
CDR3aa: CASSPPGVEETQYF
CDR3nt: TGTGCCAGCTCACCGCCGGGAGTAGAAGAGACCCAGTACTTC

j_gene: TRBJ2-1
d_gene: TRBD2
abundance: .
v_gene: TRBV9
CDR3aa: CASSVGGGASYNEQFF
CDR3nt: TGTGCCAGCAGCGTAGGCGGGGGGGCTTCCTACAATGAGCAGTTCTTC

j_gene: TRBJ2-2
d_gene: .
abundance: few
v_gene: TRBV10-3
CDR3aa: CAISMTNTGELFF
CDR3nt: TGTGCCATCAGTATGACCAACACCGGGGAGCTGTTTTTT

j_gene: TRBJ1-5
d_gene: .
abundance: few
v_gene: TRBV7-3
CDR3aa: CASSPQGNQPQHF
CDR3nt: TGTGCCAGCAGCCCACAAGGGAATCAGCCCCAGCATTTT

j_gene: TRBJ1-1
d_gene: .
abundance: .
v_gene: TRBV5-1
CDR3aa: CASSALGGETEAFF
CDR3nt: TGCGCCAGCAGCGCCCTGGGTGGGGAGACTGAAGCTTTCTTT

j_gene: TRBJ2-5
d_gene: TRBD1
abundance: .
v_gene: TRBV9
CDR3aa: CASSVEGAGETQYF
CDR3nt: TGTGCCAGCAGCGTAGAGGGGGCAGGAGAGACCCAGTACTTC

j_gene: TRBJ2-2
d_gene: .
abundance: .
v_gene: TRBV7-9
CDR3aa: CASSHAQSTHTGELFF
CDR3nt: TGTGCCAGCAGCCACGCGCAGTCCACCCACACCGGGGAGCTGTTTTTT

j_gene: TRBJ2-5
d_gene: TRBD1
abundance: .
v_gene: TRBV2
CDR3aa: CASSTTGVGETQYF
CDR3nt: TGTGCCAGCAGCACAACAGGGGTTGGAGAGACCCAGTACTTC

j_gene: TRBJ1-4
d_gene: .
abundance: few
v_gene: TRBV19
CDR3aa: CASWPTATNEKLFF
CDR3nt: TGTGCCAGTTGGCCCACAGCAACTAATGAAAAACTGTTTTTT

j_gene: TRBJ1-5
d_gene: TRBD1
abundance: .
v_gene: TRBV6-1
CDR3aa: CASSEGGGGDRGTDQPQHF
CDR3nt: TGTGCCAGCAGTGAAGGAGGGGGAGGGGACAGGGGTACAGATCAGCCCCAGCATTTT

j_gene: TRBJ2-5
d_gene: TRBD2
abundance: .
v_gene: TRBV4-1
CDR3aa: CASSQESGGAPQRETQYF
CDR3nt: TGCGCCAGCAGCCAAGAAAGCGGGGGGGCCCCCCAACGCGAGACCCAGTACTTC